Below are 30 T cell receptor beta chains sequenced from a single sample in a study of Ad26.COV2.S vaccination and SARS-CoV-2 variants. Treatment here: about 20 received Ad26.COV2.S at low or high dose, single or two shots; several received placebo; per-sample allocation not given. Sampling was performed 63 days after the first vaccine or placebo injection. Profiling relied on immunoSEQ multiplex PCR, and the TCRdb table lists in-frame clones only, not all of them. The repertoire has hundreds of thousands of clones, over 75% of them found once; the top ten carry 9.5% to 15%. The source was peripheral blood, collected in a trial of Ad26.COV2.S vaccine versus placebo. These receptors were obtained from a person aged 18-65 years who received the Ad26.COV2.S COVID-19 vaccine or a placebo.

This clone was seen only once. The V and J genes are TRBV19 and TRBJ2-7, with D tentatively TRBD1 or TRBD2 (5 bases each). Trimming shortened V by 5 bases and J by 1 base, and 15 bases separated the two germline ends. CDR1 LNHDA and CDR2 SQIVND come from the germline V gene (reference sequence). CDR3 size: 15 residues. CDR3 sequence: CASSWTRDRSYEQYF. The CDR3 coding sequence is TGTGCCAGTAGTTGGACCCGGGACCGATCCTACGAGCAGTACTTC.

This chain links TRBV21-1 with TRBJ2-3. TRBV21-1 is a documented pseudogene. The CDR3 is 14 residues long. The CDR3 here is CASSPGTGTDTQYF. The CDR3 coding sequence is TGTGCCAGCAGCCCAGGGACCGGCACAGATACGCAGTATTTT.

CDR3 residues: CASSMGTPGEQYF. Written as DNA, the CDR3 is TGTGCCAGTAGTATGGGGACTCCCGGGGAGCAGTACTTC. The V and J genes are TRBV19 and TRBJ2-7; D possibly corresponds to TRBD2 (6 bases). The V and J ends lost 3 bases and 7 bases respectively, with 13 bases between them. CDR1 LNHDA and CDR2 SQIVND come from the germline V gene (reference sequence). CDR3 length equals 13 residues.

This clone has a count of ten or more. V and J are TRBV1 and TRBJ1-5; TRBD1, the table's D call, lacks a check against the DNA. TRBV1 is listed as a pseudogene. The CDR3 is made up of 19 amino acids. CDR3 loop: CTSSQPYIHRVVGNQPQHF. The CDR3, as DNA: TGCACCAGCAGCCAACCGTATATTCACAGGGTCGTGGGCAATCAGCCCCAGCATTTT.

The chain combines TRBV5-1 with TRBJ2-7; 9 positions agree with TRBD2. This CDR3 is 15 amino acids long. The germline V gene has CDR1 SGHRS and CDR2 YFSETQ. J gave up 0 bases and V 4 bases, and 5 bases lay outside the gene matches. The CDR3, as DNA: TGCGCCAGCAGCCTCAGCGGGAGGCACTCCTACGAGCAGTACTTC. Translating it yields CASSLSGRHSYEQYF.

The chain recombines TRBV5-1 with TRBJ1-1; tentatively, D is TRBD1 (5 bases). Trimming stripped 3 bases from V and 2 bases from J, with 8 bases between. Germline V CDR1 and CDR2: SGHRS, YFSETQ. This CDR3 is built from 13 residues. The CDR3 DNA reads TGCGCCAGCAGCTCGACAGACAACACTGAAGCTTTCTTT. This gives the protein CASSSTDNTEAFF.

The CDR3 reads CASSVTNEKLFF. The CDR3 DNA reads TGTGCCAGTAGTGTCACTAATGAAAAACTGTTTTTT. This sequence joins TRBV19 and TRBJ1-4; D unresolved. V shed 5 bases and J shed 2 bases, with 3 bases lying between them. The CDR3 length is 12 residues. Germline CDR1 LNHDA, CDR2 SQIVND (reference sequence).

This clone occurred once. The V gene is TRBV14, the J gene TRBJ2-7, with D possibly matching TRBD1 (6 bases). CDR3 length: 16 residues. Germline lookup yields CDR1 SGHDN and CDR2 FVKESK. With 3 bases removed from V and 4 bases from J, the gap between germline ends came to 19 bases. The CDR3 is CASSHSLLVGHYEQYF. The CDR3 DNA sequence: TGTGCCAGCAGCCACTCATTACTAGTGGGACATTACGAGCAGTACTTC.

The V and J genes are TRBV30 and TRBJ2-6; possibly TRBD1 for D (5 bases). The germline gives CDR1 GTSNPN, CDR2 SVGIG (reference sequence). This CDR3 has 13 residues. Trimming pared 7 bases from V and 13 bases from J, leaving 20 bases between. In nucleotides, the CDR3 is TGTGCCTCACAAGGGGCCGGGTTTTTGGTCCTGACTTTC. This gives the protein CASQGAGFLVLTF.

The genes are TRBV2 and TRBJ2-7, with TRBD1 identical over 8 bases. Germline lookup yields CDR1 SNHLY and CDR2 FYNNEI. This CDR3 region has 17 residues. The V gene end was trimmed by 5 bases and the J gene end by 3 bases; junction bases not matched to a gene: 15. This CDR3 reads CASSLTGQGEGLYEQYF. The CDR3 bases are TGTGCCAGCAGTCTTACTGGACAGGGAGAGGGGCTCTACGAGCAGTACTTC.

The chain uses TRBV29-1 and TRBJ2-7; 7 nucleotides match TRBD1. Trimming at V came to 5 bases and at J to 2 bases, leaving 6 bases not matched to a gene. The germline CDR1 and CDR2 sequences are SQVTM and ANQGSEA. CDR3 length: 13 amino acids. DNA for the CDR3: TGCAGCGTTTGGACAGGCCCCACCTACGAGCAGTACTTC. It yields the protein CSVWTGPTYEQYF.

The genes are TRBV11-2 and TRBJ2-4, with 13 bases aligning to TRBD2. The CDR3 is made up of 15 amino acids. The germline V gene has CDR1 SGHAT and CDR2 FQNNGV. V trimming: 2 bases; J trimming: 10 bases; junction bases outside the gene matches: 5. As DNA, the CDR3 is TGTGCCAGCAGCTTAATCACTAGCGGGAGGGGGATTCAGTACTTC. Translated: CASSLITSGRGIQYF.

The CDR3 is CASKALWTGTGYTF. CDR3 coding DNA: TGTGCCAGTAAGGCCCTTTGGACAGGGACCGGCTACACCTTC. The V and J genes are TRBV19 and TRBJ1-2, with 8 bases identical to TRBD1. Looked up from germline, CDR1 is LNHDA and CDR2 is SQIVND (reference sequence). The ends lost 7 bases at V and 8 bases at J; junction bases unmatched: 12. CDR3 length: 14 residues.

This clone was counted once. This chain links TRBV12-3 or TRBV12-4 with TRBJ1-1; D remains unclear. The CDR3 contains 13 residues. With 3 bases removed from V and 1 base from J, the gap between germline ends came to 6 bases. The CDR3 DNA sequence: TGTGCCAGCAGTTTGGATCCGAACACTGAAGCTTTCTTT. Its translation: CASSLDPNTEAFF.

The chain joins TRBV4-3 to TRBJ2-5; TRBD2 matches 12 bases. The germline V gene has CDR1 LGHNA and CDR2 YSLEER. The CDR3 is 16 residues long. The junction had 3 bases not matched to a gene; V was cut back by 1 base and J by 3 bases. The CDR3 is CASSQGLAGVEETQYF. The CDR3 DNA sequence: TGCGCCAGCAGCCAAGGACTAGCGGGAGTGGAAGAGACCCAGTACTTC.

The rearrangement links TRBV27 to TRBJ2-7; D gene uncertain. Germline V gene sequence: CDR1 MNHEY, CDR2 SMNVEV (reference sequence). V gave up 0 bases and J gave up 6 bases, with 9 bases separating them. This CDR3 is 13 amino acids long. The CDR3 sequence: CASSLSWLTEQYF. For the CDR3, the DNA is TGTGCCAGCAGTTTATCATGGCTAACCGAGCAGTACTTC.

This clone showed up just a few times. The chain combines TRBV5-1 with TRBJ2-7; 8 nucleotides match TRBD2. The trim removed 2 bases at V and 3 bases at J, leaving 4 bases unmatched. CDR3 length: 14 amino acids. Germline-derived CDR1 and CDR2 are SGHRS and YFSETQ. The CDR3 spells CASSFLLADYEQYF. The CDR3 nucleotides are TGCGCCAGCAGCTTCCTACTAGCGGACTACGAGCAGTACTTC.

The V gene is TRBV19, the J gene TRBJ2-5; 8 bases map to TRBD2. This CDR3 has 14 amino acids. V shed 4 bases, J shed 5 bases, and the junction held 6 bases outside the gene matches. Germline V gene lookup returns CDR1 LNHDA and CDR2 SQIVND (reference sequence). CDR3 loop: CASSSAGGYETQYF. For the CDR3, the DNA is TGTGCCAGTAGTAGCGCGGGAGGATACGAGACCCAGTACTTC.

This clone was seen a handful of times. The chain joins TRBV18 to TRBJ2-7; D is unresolved. This CDR3 has 14 residues. Trimming took 2 bases from V and 4 from J, leaving 12 bases between them. Looked up from germline, CDR1 is KGHSH and CDR2 is LQKENI. The CDR3, as DNA: TGTGCCAGCTCACCAAGGCCTCCGGTATACGAGCAGTACTTC. This codes for CASSPRPPVYEQYF. Filled out from reference TRBV18 and TRBJ2-7, the complete variable domain reads NAGVMQNPRHLVRRRGQEARLRCSPMKGHSHVYWYRQLPEEGLKFMVYLQKENIIDESGMPKERFSAEFPKEGPSILRIQQVVRGDSAAYFCASSPRPPVYEQYFGPGTRLTVT.

Only one count was recorded for this clone. One end of the junction fails to match germline, which may point to a read error. The genes are TRBV7-9 and TRBJ1-1; D is uncertain. CDR3 length equals 13 residues. CDR1 and CDR2 (germline): SEHNR, FQNEAQ (reference sequence). The chain's CDR3 is CATSLKTNTEAFF. CDR3 in DNA: TGTGCCACCAGCCTAAAAACGAACACTGAAGCTTTCTTT.

The V call is TRBV7-9, the J call TRBJ1-4, with 9 bases aligning to TRBD1. Germline V lookup: CDR1 SEHNR, CDR2 FQNEAQ (reference sequence). There are 14 residues in the CDR3. The V segment lost 3 bases and the J segment 6 bases; nucleotides outside the gene matches: 2. CDR3 sequence (DNA): TGTGCCAGCAGCTTGACAGGGGGTGATGAAAAACTGTTTTTT. Residues: CASSLTGGDEKLFF.

V gene TRBV5-8 combines with J gene TRBJ2-5; TRBD2 aligns across 9 bases. Germline V gene data show CDR1 as SGHTS and CDR2 as YDEGEE. This CDR3 is 14 amino acids long. The V gene end was trimmed by 5 bases and the J gene end by 5 bases; junction bases not matched to a gene: 7. CDR3 in amino acids: CASRRTSDGETQYF. CDR3 DNA: TGTGCCAGCAGACGGACTAGCGATGGGGAGACCCAGTACTTC.

This clone occurred once. V usage is TRBV4-2 and J usage is TRBJ2-7; 10 bases are shared with TRBD2. The CDR3 is made up of 15 amino acids. Germline V gives CDR1 LGHNA, CDR2 YNFKEQ. V shed 3 bases, J shed 0 bases, and the junction held 2 bases outside the gene matches. The CDR3 reads CASSQASGSSYEQYF. For the CDR3, the DNA is TGTGCCAGCAGCCAGGCTAGCGGGAGCTCCTACGAGCAGTACTTC.

In its sample, this clone was seen once. CDR3 protein: CASSPREGLAPYGYTF. In nucleotides, the CDR3 is TGTGCCAGCTCACCTCGGGAGGGGTTAGCCCCCTATGGCTACACCTTC. The rearrangement uses TRBV18 and TRBJ1-2, with D perhaps matching TRBD1 (5 bases). CDR3 length equals 16 residues. CDR1 is KGHSH and CDR2 is LQKENI in the germline V gene. Trimming shortened V by 3 bases and J by 4 bases, and 18 bases separated the two germline ends.

Worth noting for this clone: Other nucleotide sequences from this sample produce the same CDR3. The chain has TRBV7-9 and TRBJ2-3; D remains ambiguous. From germline, CDR1 is SEHNR and CDR2 FQNEAQ (reference sequence). With 1 base removed from V and 4 bases from J, the gap between germline ends came to 3 bases. There are 12 residues in the CDR3. CDR3: CASSLVADTQYF. The CDR3 coding sequence is TGTGCCAGCAGCTTAGTGGCAGATACGCAGTATTTT.

The V call is TRBV3-1 (or the pseudogene TRBV3-2), the J call TRBJ2-7; 12 positions agree with TRBD2. The CDR3 loop spans 14 amino acids. V shed 5 bases, J shed 5 bases, and the junction held 4 bases outside the gene matches. The germline CDR1 and CDR2 sequences are LGHDT and YNNKEL (reference sequence). The CDR3 DNA reads TGTGCCAGCAGCTCTCGGACTAGCGGGAACGAGCAGTACTTC. This gives the protein CASSSRTSGNEQYF.

The chain links TRBV2 to TRBJ1-1; TRBD1 matches 7 bases. This CDR3 comprises 15 residues. Trimming cost V 1 base and J 0 bases; bases outside gene matches: 2. Germline CDR1 and CDR2: SNHLY and FYNNEI. The chain's CDR3 is CASSEGTGMNTEAFF. The CDR3 DNA follows: TGTGCCAGCAGTGAAGGGACAGGAATGAACACTGAAGCTTTCTTT.

This rearrangement joins TRBV11-2 to TRBJ1-1; possibly TRBD1 for D (6 bases). The CDR3 is made up of 12 amino acids. CDR1 and CDR2 (germline): SGHAT, FQNNGV. V lost 6 bases and J 8 bases, leaving 13 bases between the germline ends. CDR3 DNA: TGTGCCAGCAGACCACAGGGATCAGAAGCTTTCTTT. Translating it yields CASRPQGSEAFF.

The chain uses TRBV4-2 and TRBJ2-7, with TRBD1 matching 10 bases. Germline CDR1 and CDR2: LGHNA and YNFKEQ. The V and J ends lost 5 bases and 1 base, in that order; junction bases with no gene match: 5. The CDR3 consists of 15 residues. The CDR3 DNA reads TGTGCCAGCAGCTCAGGGGACAGGGGATCCTACGAGCAGTACTTC. This encodes CASSSGDRGSYEQYF.

This chain connects TRBV7-8 to TRBJ1-1; D unclear. The CDR3 length is 13 residues. The germline V gene has CDR1 SGHVS and CDR2 FQNEAQ. The V end was cut by 3 bases, the J end by 1 base, with 6 bases between. The CDR3 loop is CASSFSGNTEAFF. Written as DNA, the CDR3 is TGTGCCAGCAGCTTTAGCGGGAACACTGAAGCTTTCTTT.